The 6 T cell receptor beta chains in this list originate from one sample, sequenced in a study of tumor-infiltrating lymphocytes in primary liver carcinoma. Priming with a constant-region primer yielded TCR beta cDNA from roughly 490 ng total RNA. What produced the TCR beta libraries was three nested multiplex PCR rounds using slightly modified ARM-PCR. For approximately 11 cycles apiece, the opening two PCR rounds ran with TRBV1-TRBV30 forward primers and a C-beta reverse primer. TCRdb re-called the multiplex PCR reads through MiXCR, storing one row per CDR3 protein. The table includes tens of thousands of distinct CDR3 sequences, 70% to 85% detected once. Co-extraction of RNA and DNA was performed on roughly 20-31 mg of unsorted bulk tissue. Sequencing used liver tumor tissue from sampling region 5. Subset: tumor region T5, tumor centre. The receptors originated from a middle-aged man with primary liver carcinoma and hepatitis B virus infection.

The V call is TRBV6-1, the J call TRBJ1-1, with TRBD1 matching over 8 bases. CDR1 is MNHNS, CDR2 SASEGT, per germline. Germline trimming cut 6 bases from V and 6 bases from J; bases unmatched to any gene: 6. The CDR3 covers 13 residues. The CDR3 region is CASRRTGSAEAFF. CDR3 DNA sequence: TGTGCCAGCAGAAGGACAGGGAGCGCTGAAGCTTTCTTT.

This clonotype was counted once. A clone one base away is much larger, so this may be a read error. The V and J genes are TRBV30 and TRBJ2-1; no clear D gene. The CDR3 is 11 residues long. The germline V gene has CDR1 GTSNPN and CDR2 SVGIG (reference sequence). The CDR3 sequence: CAWIGYDEQSF. The CDR3 nucleotides are TGTGCCTGGATAGGATATGATGAGCAGTCCTTC.

Concerning this clonotype: A junction boundary mismatches the germline segment, possibly from a read error. The CDR3 sequence is CDSSYWRYGNYEQYF. CDR3 bases: TGTGACAGCAGTTACTGGCGGTACGGTAACTACGAGCAGTACTTC. The chain employs TRBV6-5 and TRBJ2-7; D is ambiguous. Germline CDR1 and CDR2: MNHEY and SVGAGI. The CDR3 covers 15 residues.

As to this clonotype: Just one base apart from a much larger clone, this may be a read error. The genes are TRBV4-1 and TRBJ2-7, with D possibly matching TRBD1 (5 bases). With 10 bases removed from V and 6 bases from J, the gap between germline ends came to 10 bases. Germline loops: CDR1 MGHRA, CDR2 YSYEKL. CDR3 length equals 10 residues. The CDR3 protein is CANPQGEQYF. CDR3 sequence (DNA): TGCGCCAACCCCCAGGGCGAGCAGTACTTC.

This clonotype was seen at least ten times. The chain links TRBV5-1 to TRBJ2-4, with D tentatively TRBD2 (5 bases). This CDR3 region has 15 residues. Germline CDR1 is SGHRS and CDR2 is YFSETQ. Trimming shortened V by 5 bases and J by 0 bases, and 12 bases separated the two germline ends. The CDR3 DNA sequence: TGCGCCAGCAGACTAGGGCCGATAGCCAAAAACATTCAGTACTTC. As protein: CASRLGPIAKNIQYF.

To note about this clonotype: This CDR3 is missing its conserved last phenylalanine or tryptophan, likely due to a read error. The chain is built from TRBV10-3 and TRBJ2-1, with 9 bases aligning to TRBD2. Per the germline V gene, CDR1 is ENHRY and CDR2 is SYGVKD. This CDR3 has 16 amino acids. CDR3 nucleotides: TGTGTCATCAGTGAGTCGCTTCGCGGGAGGGATGTTGAGCAGTTCCTC. Translation gives CVISESLRGRDVEQFL.